Presented here are 31 T cell receptor beta chains from one specimen sequenced in a study of brain T cells in children with intractable seizures. Produced via immunoSEQ multiplex PCR; TCRdb's table is partial and in-frame only. The sample comprises 300,000 to 400,000 clones, 93% of which are singletons, and 5% to 7% rests with the top ten. Time point in this sample: blood from clinic visit 5 months post-surgery; TSC patient then seizure free. Material: peripheral blood, obtained 4 to 5 months after surgery. The receptors originated from a boy younger than two with tuberous sclerosis and intractable seizures.

The chain is built from TRBV7-2 and TRBJ2-3; D gene unclear. Trimming removed 6 bases from V and 0 bases from J, with 7 bases in between. From germline, CDR1 is SGHTA and CDR2 FQGNSA. The CDR3 consists of 13 residues. CDR3 DNA sequence: TGTGCCAGCAGGGCTCCTAGCACAGATACGCAGTATTTT. This encodes CASRAPSTDTQYF.

V gene TRBV19 combines with J gene TRBJ2-1; 9 nucleotides agree with TRBD1. V was clipped by 7 bases and J by 6 bases; unmatched bases: 4. The germline gives CDR1 LNHDA, CDR2 SQIVND (reference sequence). The CDR3 runs to 13 residues. The CDR3 DNA reads as TGTGCCAGTACCGGGACAGGGAGCAATGAGCAGTTCTTC. Translation: CASTGTGSNEQFF.

The rearrangement joins TRBV6-1 to TRBJ2-7; no reliable D call. Germline CDR1 MNHNS, CDR2 SASEGT. Trimming stripped 3 bases from V and 2 bases from J, with 11 bases between. This CDR3 region has 14 residues. The CDR3: CASSDPSLAYEQYF. CDR3 nucleotides: TGTGCCAGCAGTGATCCTTCCCTAGCCTACGAGCAGTACTTC.

The rearrangement uses TRBV21-1 and TRBJ1-4; the tabulated D call, TRBD1, remains unverified against the DNA. TRBV21-1 is shown as a pseudogene. This CDR3 contains 18 residues. For the CDR3, the DNA is TGTGCCAGCAGCAACCTGGGGGGACAGGTCTCGACTAATGAAAAACTGTTTTTT. Protein product: CASSNLGGQVSTNEKLFF.

With regard to this clone: This sample includes further DNA sequences coding for the same CDR3. This chain uses TRBV29-1 with TRBJ2-7, with 14 bases identical to TRBD2. Germline lookup yields CDR1 SQVTM and CDR2 ANQGSEA. Trimming cost V 4 bases and J 4 bases; bases outside gene matches: 0. The CDR3 consists of 13 residues. CDR3 loop: CSVGTSGRYEQYF. CDR3 in DNA: TGCAGCGTTGGGACTAGCGGGAGGTACGAGCAGTACTTC.

This chain links TRBV5-4 with TRBJ1-5, with D possibly matching TRBD1 (6 bases). Germline CDR1 is SGHNT and CDR2 is YYREEE (reference sequence). Trimming shortened V by 1 base and J by 4 bases, and 18 bases separated the two germline ends. The CDR3 is 17 residues long. The CDR3 DNA is TGTGCCAGCAGCTTGAGGGCCCCGGGACAAGAAAATCAGCCCCAGCATTTT. The encoded protein is CASSLRAPGQENQPQHF.

V gene TRBV6-5 combines with J gene TRBJ2-5; D may be TRBD1 or TRBD2 (5 bases each). V was cut by 0 bases and J by 7 bases, with 15 bases left in between. Germline values: CDR1 MNHEY, CDR2 SVGAGI. This CDR3 has 15 residues. This chain's CDR3 is CASSYSGTAARTQYF. CDR3 in DNA: TGTGCCAGCAGTTACTCCGGGACCGCGGCAAGGACCCAGTACTTC.

The rearrangement links TRBV5-1 to TRBJ1-2; no reliable D call. The V gene's germline CDR1 is SGHRS and CDR2 YFSETQ. This CDR3 is 12 amino acids long. V lost 7 bases and J lost 4, with 11 bases in between. The CDR3 region has the DNA TGCGCCAGCTCCCTGGAGGGCTATGGCTACACCTTC. It yields the protein CASSLEGYGYTF.

DNA of the CDR3: TGTGCCAGTAGTTCCGGGACAGGGTGGGAAAAACTGTTTTTT. Its translation: CASSSGTGWEKLFF. The rearrangement links TRBV19 to TRBJ1-4; 9 nucleotides match TRBD1. Trimming cost V 5 bases and J 8 bases; bases outside gene matches: 6. The CDR3 loop spans 14 amino acids. Germline assignment: CDR1 LNHDA and CDR2 SQIVND (reference sequence). The full variable domain, with the rest looked up from reference TRBV19 and TRBJ1-4, is DGGITQSPKYLFRKEGQNVTLSCEQNLNHDAMYWYRQDPGQGLRLIYYSQIVNDFQKGDIAEGYSVSREKKESFPLTVTSAQKNPTAFYLCASSSGTGWEKLFFGSGTQLSVL.

This rearrangement joins TRBV29-1 to TRBJ1-2, with TRBD1 as a possible D gene (6 bases). The germline CDR1 and CDR2 sequences are SQVTM and ANQGSEA. CDR3 length equals 18 residues. With 0 bases removed from V and 4 bases from J, the gap between germline ends came to 24 bases. The CDR3 coding sequence is TGCAGCGTTGAAGATCTCTCAACAGGGTCCCTTTTGACCTATGGCTACACCTTC. Residues: CSVEDLSTGSLLTYGYTF.

V gene TRBV6-5 combines with J gene TRBJ2-5, with D possibly TRBD2 on 6 matching bases. V lost 0 bases and J 2 bases, leaving 13 bases between the germline ends. The CDR3 is 16 residues long. CDR1 is MNHEY and CDR2 is SVGAGI in the germline V gene. CDR3 sequence: CASSYSGGVLQETQYF. For the CDR3, the DNA is TGTGCCAGCAGTTACTCTGGAGGGGTACTACAAGAGACCCAGTACTTC.

This clone has just one count. The V and J genes are TRBV29-1 and TRBJ2-7; 7 bases align to TRBD1. Per germline, CDR1 SQVTM and CDR2 ANQGSEA. This CDR3 is built from 15 residues. V shed 6 bases and J 1 base; nucleotides not matched to a gene: 12. The CDR3 is CSVEGDSSESYEQYF. As DNA, the CDR3 is TGCAGCGTCGAGGGGGACAGCAGCGAATCCTACGAGCAGTACTTC.

This chain joins TRBV21-1 and TRBJ2-4; TRBD2 reflects the table's D call only, with no check against the DNA. TRBV21-1 is a pseudogene locus. The CDR3 contains 19 residues. CDR3 loop: CASSKVVSGRSLAKNIQYF. In DNA form, the CDR3 reads TGTGCCAGCAGCAAAGTAGTGAGCGGGCGCTCGCTAGCCAAAAACATTCAGTACTTC.

This sequence joins TRBV2 and TRBJ1-5; D is ambiguous. V was clipped by 3 bases and J by 0 bases, with 9 bases between them. Germline V gene sequence: CDR1 SNHLY, CDR2 FYNNEI. The CDR3 extends over 15 amino acids. For the CDR3, the DNA is TGTGCCAGCAGTGAGGAGACGGCTAGCAATCAGCCCCAGCATTTT. Protein sequence: CASSEETASNQPQHF.

The chain links TRBV29-1 to TRBJ1-2, with D unclear. V lost 4 bases, J lost 3 bases, and 12 bases lay in between. The CDR3 is made up of 13 amino acids. Germline CDR1 reads SQVTM; CDR2 reads ANQGSEA. CDR3 sequence reads: CSVVRDSDYGYTF. Here the CDR3 DNA reads TGCAGCGTTGTGAGGGATAGTGACTATGGCTACACCTTC. Full variable domain (remainder filled in from reference TRBV29-1 and TRBJ1-2): SAVISQKPSRDICQRGTSLTIQCQVDSQVTMMFWYRQQPGQSLTLIATANQGSEATYESGFVIDKFPISRPNLTFSTLTVSNMSPEDSSIYLCSVVRDSDYGYTFGSGTRLTVV.

The chain uses TRBV19 and TRBJ1-1; D call uncertain. The length of the CDR3 is 14 residues. The germline CDR1 and CDR2 sequences are LNHDA and SQIVND (reference sequence). The ends were cut back, 3 bases at V and 5 bases at J, with 13 bases in the middle. This CDR3 is CASSIDAPGTEAFF. DNA of the CDR3: TGTGCCAGTAGTATCGACGCCCCGGGGACTGAAGCTTTCTTT.

This chain joins TRBV19 and TRBJ1-4, with D perhaps matching TRBD1 (5 bases). V lost 4 bases and J lost 7, with 10 bases in between. CDR1 and CDR2 from the germline V gene are LNHDA and SQIVND (reference sequence). There are 13 residues in the CDR3. The CDR3 nucleotides read TGTGCCAGTAGTACCCTGAGGGGTGAAAAACTGTTTTTT. Amino acid sequence: CASSTLRGEKLFF.

This chain connects TRBV19 to TRBJ2-7, with unresolved D. CDR3 length: 14 amino acids. Germline CDR1 LNHDA, CDR2 SQIVND (reference sequence). Trimming shortened V by 3 bases and J by 2 bases, and 11 bases separated the two germline ends. CDR3 bases: TGTGCCAGTAGTATTTACGGACCTACCTACGAGCAGTACTTC. The encoded protein is CASSIYGPTYEQYF.

This clone was seen once. This chain links TRBV19 with TRBJ1-6, with D tentatively TRBD1 (5 bases). The CDR3 has 15 residues. The germline V gene has CDR1 LNHDA and CDR2 SQIVND (reference sequence). Trimming shortened V by 2 bases and J by 7 bases, and 12 bases separated the two germline ends. CDR3 bases: TGTGCCAGTAGTATATGGTCGGGGCTAAATTCACCCCTCCACTTT. As protein: CASSIWSGLNSPLHF.

The V gene is TRBV4-1, the J gene TRBJ2-4; TRBD1 matches at 10 bases. Germline trimming cut 3 bases from V and 6 bases from J; bases unmatched to any gene: 17. Germline V CDR1 and CDR2: MGHRA, YSYEKL. This CDR3 spans 19 amino acids. This CDR3 is CASSQMGQGRVRGSNIQYF. CDR3 in DNA: TGCGCCAGCAGCCAGATGGGACAGGGGCGCGTTCGGGGTTCAAACATTCAGTACTTC.

In its sample, this clone was seen once. J is TRBJ1-5 and V is TRBV5-8, with D uncertain. The CDR3 extends over 9 amino acids. The V gene's germline CDR1 is SGHTS and CDR2 YDEGEE. Trimming left V 4 bases short and J 12 bases short, with 5 bases between. The CDR3 DNA follows: TGTGCCAGCAGCCCGCTCCAGCATTTT. Amino acid sequence: CASSPLQHF.

V is TRBV19 and J is TRBJ1-5; tentatively, D is TRBD1 (5 bases). Germline V gene lookup returns CDR1 LNHDA and CDR2 SQIVND (reference sequence). V was trimmed by 6 bases and J by 1 base, leaving 7 bases between them. This CDR3 spans 13 amino acids. CDR3 residues: CASRHRSNQPQHF. DNA of the CDR3: TGTGCCAGTAGGCACAGGAGCAATCAGCCCCAGCATTTT.

This chain links TRBV2 with TRBJ2-5, with D unresolved. The germline V and J ends were trimmed by 3 bases and 0 bases, with 14 bases remaining between them. Germline V gene lookup returns CDR1 SNHLY and CDR2 FYNNEI. This CDR3 spans 16 amino acids. DNA for the CDR3: TGTGCCAGCAGTGACCCCCGTGGTAACTACCAAGAGACCCAGTACTTC. It is translated as CASSDPRGNYQETQYF.

The chain joins TRBV6-5 to TRBJ1-5; D gene unclear. This CDR3 is built from 14 residues. Trimming took off 0 bases at V and 6 bases at J, with 9 bases between the two ends. Germline lookup yields CDR1 MNHEY and CDR2 SVGAGI. CDR3 loop: CASSYSMGSQPQHF. In DNA, the CDR3 is TGTGCCAGCAGTTACTCGATGGGATCTCAGCCCCAGCATTTT.

The chain carries TRBV9 and TRBJ2-1, with TRBD2 identical over 12 bases. V dropped 2 bases and J dropped 0; count of bases not matched to a gene: 9. Germline CDR1 SGDLS, CDR2 YYNGEE. The CDR3 is 19 residues long. The DNA of the CDR3 is TGTGCCAGCAGCGTCGAACTAGCGGGGGGCGTGAGCTCCTACAATGAGCAGTTCTTC. Protein product: CASSVELAGGVSSYNEQFF.

The V and J genes are TRBV7-3 and TRBJ1-6; a weak D match, TRBD1 (6 bases). This CDR3 has 17 residues. Trimming cost V 0 bases and J 6 bases, with 15 bases left between them. Germline V gene sequence: CDR1 SGHTA, CDR2 FQGTGA. Here the CDR3 DNA reads TGTGCCAGCAGCTTAACGAGGGTTGGACAGCCTAATTCACCCCTCCACTTT. This gives the protein CASSLTRVGQPNSPLHF.

The chain combines TRBV6-5 with TRBJ1-1; 10 bases fit TRBD1. The length of the CDR3 is 16 residues. Germline loops: CDR1 MNHEY, CDR2 SVGAGI. Trimming removed 2 bases from V and 9 bases from J; junction bases left unmatched: 12. The CDR3 region is CASSYPQVPGQGKAFF. DNA of the CDR3: TGTGCCAGCAGTTACCCTCAGGTCCCGGGACAGGGGAAAGCTTTCTTT.

V usage is TRBV5-6 and J usage is TRBJ2-3; 9 bases fit TRBD1. There are 16 residues in the CDR3. After removal of 0 bases from V and 3 bases from J, the junction contained 5 bases not matched to a gene. Germline assignment: CDR1 SGHDT and CDR2 YYEEEE. Here the CDR3 DNA reads TGTGCCAGCAGCTTGGCCCAGGGACAGGGTACAGATACGCAGTATTTT. It codes for CASSLAQGQGTDTQYF.

This chain connects TRBV2 to TRBJ2-3; no clear D. V was clipped by 0 bases and J by 2 bases, with 9 bases between them. The CDR3 runs to 15 residues. Germline V gene lookup returns CDR1 SNHLY and CDR2 FYNNEI. CDR3 loop: CASSEAHKATDTQYF. CDR3 bases: TGTGCCAGCAGTGAAGCGCACAAGGCCACAGATACGCAGTATTTT.

Regarding this clone: Within the sample, other DNA sequences also encode this same CDR3. This chain joins TRBV20-1 and TRBJ2-5; D is unresolved. CDR3 size: 10 residues. Trimming cost V 3 bases and J 5 bases, with 4 bases left between them. In germline, CDR1 is DFQATT, CDR2 SNEGSKA (reference sequence). The CDR3 DNA reads as TGCAGTGCTAGTGGCGAGACCCAGTACTTC. It translates to CSASGETQYF.

The chain employs TRBV3-1 (or the pseudogene TRBV3-2) and TRBJ1-1; no clear D gene. CDR1 and CDR2 from the germline V gene are LGHDT and YNNKEL (reference sequence). The CDR3 has 14 amino acids. The V end was cut by 0 bases, the J end by 0 bases, with 5 bases between. Here the CDR3 DNA reads TGTGCCAGCAGCCAAGATCGTTTGAACACTGAAGCTTTCTTT. Encoded protein: CASSQDRLNTEAFF.